One sample yielded the 25 T cell receptor beta chains listed below, sequenced in a study of blood T cell repertoires in COVID-19. Libraries were prepared by immunoSEQ multiplex PCR; TCRdb keeps only in-frame clonotypes and omits some of them. This table has over 30,000 clones, 80% to 90% appearing once. The specimen was peripheral blood. These TCRs come from a woman older than 75 with active or convalescent COVID-19.

The table lists this clone with a few counts. The gene calls are TRBV28 and TRBJ1-2; D call uncertain. CDR3 length: 12 amino acids. The V and J ends lost 4 bases and 2 bases respectively, with 5 bases between them. Germline CDR1 and CDR2: MDHEN and SYDVKM. CDR3 sequence reads: CASSWRNYGYTF. The CDR3 DNA reads as TGTGCCAGCAGTTGGAGGAACTATGGCTACACCTTC.

The rearrangement uses TRBV12-3 or TRBV12-4 and TRBJ1-5, with no clear D. This CDR3 region has 13 residues. With 3 bases removed from V and 4 bases from J, the gap between germline ends came to 7 bases. The CDR3 DNA sequence: TGTGCCAGCAGTTTGTGGCCTAATCAGCCCCAGCATTTT. This translates into CASSLWPNQPQHF.

The V call is TRBV6-5, the J call TRBJ2-7, with 10 bases lining up with TRBD1. CDR1 and CDR2 from the germline V gene are MNHEY and SVGAGI. V was pared by 7 bases and J by 2 bases, with 8 bases of the junction left unmatched. The CDR3 is made up of 15 amino acids. CDR3 amino acids: CASNADRGHTYEQYF. In nucleotides, the CDR3 is TGTGCCAGCAATGCTGACAGGGGGCACACCTACGAGCAGTACTTC.

The V and J genes are TRBV7-2 and TRBJ2-1; 10 bases line up with TRBD1. Germline CDR1 is SGHTA and CDR2 is FQGNSA. The CDR3 has 16 residues. The V segment lost 1 base and the J segment 4 bases; nucleotides outside the gene matches: 4. This chain's CDR3 is CASSLGDRGPYNEQFF. In DNA form, the CDR3 reads TGTGCCAGCAGCTTAGGGGACAGGGGTCCATACAATGAGCAGTTCTTC. The full variable domain, rest sourced from reference TRBV7-2 and TRBJ2-1, is GAGVSQSPSNKVTEKGKDVELRCDPISGHTALYWYRQSLGQGLEFLIYFQGNSAPDKSGLPSDRFSAERTGGSVSTLTIQRTQQEDSAVYLCASSLGDRGPYNEQFFGPGTRLTVL.

The chain combines TRBV5-6 with TRBJ2-7; 7 positions match TRBD1. Per germline, CDR1 SGHDT and CDR2 YYEEEE. J was trimmed by 3 bases and V by 4 bases; bases with no gene match: 10. CDR3 length: 15 amino acids. CDR3 sequence reads: CASSAPGTVYYEQYF. Written as DNA, the CDR3 is TGTGCCAGCAGCGCGCCCGGGACAGTCTACTACGAGCAGTACTTC.

The genes are TRBV7-9 and TRBJ2-2, with TRBD1 matching 9 bases. The V gene's germline CDR1 is SEHNR and CDR2 FQNEAQ (reference sequence). The CDR3 covers 15 residues. Trimming at V came to 5 bases and at J to 6 bases, leaving 7 bases not matched to a gene. Here the CDR3 reads CASSPGTGFPGELFF. For the CDR3, the DNA is TGTGCCAGCAGCCCCGGGACAGGGTTTCCCGGGGAGCTGTTTTTT.

The gene calls are TRBV3-1 (or the pseudogene TRBV3-2) and TRBJ2-7; 9 bases align to TRBD2. The CDR3 loop spans 16 amino acids. V was pared by 0 bases and J by 4 bases, with 7 bases of the junction left unmatched. Germline CDR1 is LGHDT and CDR2 is YNNKEL (reference sequence). The chain's CDR3 is CASSQDLAGRPYEQYF. As DNA, the CDR3 is TGTGCCAGCAGCCAAGACCTAGCGGGGAGACCTTACGAGCAGTACTTC.

This rearrangement joins TRBV7-7 to TRBJ2-3, with D possibly matching TRBD1 (6 bases). CDR1 and CDR2 from the germline V gene are SSHAT and FNYEAQ (reference sequence). V lost 5 bases and J 3 bases, leaving 15 bases between the germline ends. This CDR3 is 15 amino acids long. DNA for the CDR3: TGTGCCAGCAGCCTTACAGGGTCGCGAACAGATACGCAGTATTTT. Translated, it gives CASSLTGSRTDTQYF. The full variable domain, in which reference TRBV7-7 and TRBJ2-3 provide the parts outside the CDR3, is GAGVSQSPRYKVTKRGQDVTLRCDPISSHATLYWYQQALGQGPEFLTYFNYEAQPDKSGLPSDRFSAERPEGSISTLTIQRTEQRDSAMYRCASSLTGSRTDTQYFGPGTRLTVL.

Remarks on this clone: This specimen includes other DNA sequences encoding the same CDR3. The chain employs TRBV3-1 (or the pseudogene TRBV3-2) and TRBJ2-7, with 10 nucleotides matching TRBD1. Germline V lookup: CDR1 LGHDT, CDR2 YNNKEL (reference sequence). After removal of 1 base from V and 4 bases from J, the junction contained 4 bases not matched to a gene. The CDR3 spans 15 residues. The CDR3 DNA reads TGTGCCAGCAGCCAAGTACCGGGACAGGGGTACGAGCAGTACTTC. The encoded protein is CASSQVPGQGYEQYF.

The V and J genes are TRBV4-1 and TRBJ2-2; D is uncertain. CDR1 MGHRA and CDR2 YSYEKL come from the germline V gene. V was trimmed by 5 bases and J by 0 bases, leaving 13 bases between them. CDR3 size: 16 residues. CDR3 DNA: TGCGCCAGCAGCTCATCCCGACTGGCGAACACCGGGGAGCTGTTTTTT. Amino acid sequence: CASSSSRLANTGELFF.

The rearrangement uses TRBV3-1 (or the pseudogene TRBV3-2) and TRBJ1-4; 7 bases map to TRBD1. The CDR3 runs 15 residues. Germline CDR1 is LGHDT and CDR2 is YNNKEL (reference sequence). V lost 4 bases to trimming and J lost 5 bases; unmatched junction nucleotides: 7. This CDR3 is CASSPQGQKNEKLFF. CDR3 coding DNA: TGTGCCAGCAGCCCCCAGGGACAGAAGAATGAAAAACTGTTTTTT.

This chain links TRBV11-1 with TRBJ1-1; 10 nucleotides line up with TRBD1. V trimming: 3 bases; J trimming: 3 bases; junction bases outside the gene matches: 7. The CDR3 consists of 16 residues. Germline lookup yields CDR1 SGHAT and CDR2 FQDESV (reference sequence). The CDR3 DNA sequence: TGTGCCAGCAGCTTCCAGACAGGGGGCTTAGACACTGAAGCTTTCTTT. Amino acid sequence: CASSFQTGGLDTEAFF.

The CDR3 region is CASSPLLAGGSTDTQYF. Here the CDR3 DNA reads TGTGCCAGCTCACCACTTCTAGCGGGGGGCAGCACAGATACGCAGTATTTT. The V gene is TRBV18, the J gene TRBJ2-3, with 11 nucleotides matching TRBD2. The CDR3 contains 17 residues. The V gene end was trimmed by 1 base and the J gene end by 0 bases; junction bases not matched to a gene: 3. CDR1 KGHSH and CDR2 LQKENI come from the germline V gene.

This sequence joins TRBV5-5 and TRBJ1-3; maybe TRBD1 (6 bases). The CDR3 totals 18 residues. V lost 3 bases to trimming and J lost 0 bases, with 19 bases between them. Germline assignment: CDR1 SGHKS and CDR2 YYEKEE (reference sequence). The CDR3: CASSSLSQGFNSGNTIYF. The CDR3 nucleotides are TGTGCCAGCAGCTCGCTATCACAGGGATTTAACTCTGGAAACACCATATATTTT.

CDR3 bases: TGTGCCAGCAGCCTACAAGAGACCCAGTACTTC. It is translated as CASSLQETQYF. The chain uses TRBV3-1 (or the pseudogene TRBV3-2) and TRBJ2-5; D unclear. Germline CDR1 reads LGHDT; CDR2 reads YNNKEL (reference sequence). The CDR3 consists of 11 residues. V shed 4 bases and J shed 2 bases, with 2 bases lying between them.

J is TRBJ2-1 and V is TRBV11-2; 7 bases fit TRBD1. V trimming: 5 bases; J trimming: 6 bases; junction bases outside the gene matches: 7. The CDR3 length is 14 residues. CDR1 SGHAT and CDR2 FQNNGV come from the germline V gene. In DNA, the CDR3 is TGTGCCAGCAGCCACATTACAGGGGCCAATGAGCAGTTCTTC. Translating it yields CASSHITGANEQFF.

J is TRBJ2-5 and V is TRBV7-8, with 10 nucleotides matching TRBD2. This CDR3 has 18 amino acids. CDR1 and CDR2 from the germline V gene are SGHVS and FQNEAQ. V lost 4 bases to trimming and J lost 2 bases; unmatched junction nucleotides: 13. The CDR3 DNA reads as TGTGCCAGCAGCTGGAGCCCCGCGAGTAGCGGGGGGCAAGAGACCCAGTACTTC. Amino acid sequence: CASSWSPASSGGQETQYF.

The genes are TRBV27 and TRBJ2-5; D gene ambiguous. The CDR3 is 13 residues long. Trimming removed 3 bases from V and 5 bases from J, with 10 bases in between. The germline gives CDR1 MNHEY, CDR2 SMNVEV (reference sequence). The chain's CDR3 is CASSLGSWETQYF. The CDR3 DNA is TGTGCCAGCAGTTTGGGTAGCTGGGAGACCCAGTACTTC.

The CDR3 DNA is TGTGCCAGCAGCCCGGAACCTACTCGGGTCGGGGGGTCGTTCTTC. Translation: CASSPEPTRVGGSFF. The chain carries TRBV5-6 and TRBJ2-1, with 7 positions matching TRBD2. This CDR3 has 15 amino acids. V was clipped by 4 bases and J by 15 bases; unmatched bases: 19. CDR1 and CDR2 from the germline V gene are SGHDT and YYEEEE.

The rearrangement links TRBV2 to TRBJ1-5; possibly TRBD1 for D (5 bases). This CDR3 contains 15 residues. Germline V CDR1 and CDR2: SNHLY, FYNNEI. Deletions cut 8 bases from V and 2 bases from J, with 16 bases between. The CDR3 protein is CASESGREGNQPQHF. CDR3 nucleotide sequence: TGTGCCAGCGAGTCAGGGAGGGAAGGCAATCAGCCCCAGCATTTT.

V usage is TRBV28 and J usage is TRBJ2-3; D is undetermined. The CDR3 spans 12 residues. The germline V and J ends were trimmed by 6 bases and 6 bases, with 10 bases remaining between them. Germline V gives CDR1 MDHEN, CDR2 SYDVKM. In nucleotides, the CDR3 is TGTGCCAGCAGCCCGACATCGGATACGCAGTATTTT. It is translated as CASSPTSDTQYF.

The chain combines TRBV7-2 with TRBJ2-3; TRBD1 aligns across 9 bases. Trimming took 6 bases from V and 3 from J; bases not matched to a gene: 4. The germline CDR1 and CDR2 sequences are SGHTA and FQGNSA. The CDR3 loop spans 14 amino acids. CDR3 region: CASRWTGDTDTQYF. The CDR3 DNA sequence: TGTGCCAGCAGATGGACAGGGGATACAGATACGCAGTATTTT.

The chain links TRBV7-9 to TRBJ2-1, with D maybe TRBD2 (6 bases). V lost 5 bases, J lost 6 bases, and 20 bases lay in between. Germline loops: CDR1 SEHNR, CDR2 FQNEAQ (reference sequence). The CDR3 covers 16 residues. CDR3 bases: TGTGCCAGCAGCCCATGGGGTTCGGGAGCCATCAATGAGCAGTTCTTC. This sequence encodes CASSPWGSGAINEQFF.

The chain carries TRBV7-8 and TRBJ2-7; 8 bases map to TRBD1. CDR3 length equals 15 residues. Germline CDR1 and CDR2: SGHVS and FQNEAQ. V shed 5 bases and J 3 bases; nucleotides not matched to a gene: 9. The CDR3 here is CASSLTPGQGYEQYF. As DNA, the CDR3 is TGTGCCAGCAGCCTAACGCCCGGACAGGGCTACGAGCAGTACTTC. The whole variable domain, remainder taken from reference TRBV7-8 and TRBJ2-7, is GAGVSQSPRYKVAKRGQDVALRCDPISGHVSLFWYQQALGQGPEFLTYFQNEAQLDKSGLPSDRFFAERPEGSVSTLKIQRTQQEDSAVYLCASSLTPGQGYEQYFGPGTRLTVT.

The gene calls are TRBV10-2 and TRBJ2-1; TRBD1 matches 7 bases. The V and J ends lost 3 bases and 7 bases, in that order; junction bases with no gene match: 6. The CDR3 has 14 amino acids. CDR1 and CDR2 from the germline V gene are WSHSY and SAAADI. The CDR3 region is CASSDWDSLNEQFF. The DNA for the CDR3 is TGCGCCAGCAGTGACTGGGACAGCCTTAATGAGCAGTTCTTC.